What follows are 13 T cell receptor beta chains derived from one specimen sequenced in a study of blood T cell repertoires in COVID-19. Data came from immunoSEQ multiplex PCR; TCRdb stores just in-frame clones and leaves some out. Found here are around 140,000 clones, approximately 81% of them singletons; the top ten hold approximately 1.5%. Material: peripheral blood. The receptor set was obtained from a man in his sixties with acute or convalescent COVID-19.

The chain joins TRBV11-2 to TRBJ2-2; TRBD2 matches 8 bases. Unmatched junction bases numbered 6, after V lost 1 base and J lost 5 bases. The germline gives CDR1 SGHAT, CDR2 FQNNGV. There are 16 residues in the CDR3. In DNA form, the CDR3 reads TGTGCCAGCAGCTTAGTTCTGCGGGGGGCGACCGGGGAGCTGTTTTTT. As protein: CASSLVLRGATGELFF.

The chain uses TRBV3-1 (or the pseudogene TRBV3-2) and TRBJ2-5, with D hard to call. This CDR3 is 14 amino acids long. The germline V gene has CDR1 LGHDT and CDR2 YNNKEL (reference sequence). The V gene lost 0 bases and the J gene lost 5 bases, with 10 bases spanning the gap. DNA of the CDR3: TGTGCCAGCAGCCAAGAAGCTACTACTGAGACCCAGTACTTC. The encoded protein is CASSQEATTETQYF.

CDR3 in amino acids: CASSPRTDTDTQYF. The CDR3 DNA reads as TGTGCCAGCAGCCCCAGGACAGACACAGATACGCAGTATTTT. J is TRBJ2-3 and V is TRBV5-4, with D perhaps matching TRBD1 (6 bases). Germline V lookup: CDR1 SGHNT, CDR2 YYREEE (reference sequence). The V end lost 4 bases, the J end lost 2 bases, and 11 bases lay between the germline ends. The CDR3 is 14 amino acids.

The chain joins TRBV4-2 to TRBJ2-7, with D perhaps TRBD2 (6 bases). V lost 5 bases, J lost 5 bases, and 22 bases lay in between. Germline CDR1 reads LGHNA; CDR2 reads YNFKEQ. This CDR3 is 16 amino acids long. CDR3 protein: CASSEGRMDLKNEQYF. Here the CDR3 DNA reads TGTGCCAGCAGCGAGGGGAGGATGGACCTAAAGAACGAGCAGTACTTC.

The sample holds one count of this clone. This chain uses TRBV11-2 with TRBJ2-1, with 11 bases identical to TRBD1. J was trimmed by 3 bases and V by 1 base; bases with no gene match: 11. Germline-derived CDR1 and CDR2 are SGHAT and FQNNGV. This CDR3 has 19 amino acids. Here the CDR3 reads CASSLAGTGGSPGYNEQFF. DNA of the CDR3: TGTGCCAGCAGCTTAGCAGGGACAGGGGGTTCCCCTGGCTACAATGAGCAGTTCTTC.

The chain recombines TRBV5-5 with TRBJ1-6; no firm D call. Germline V gene lookup returns CDR1 SGHKS and CDR2 YYEKEE (reference sequence). Between the trimmed V and J ends, which lost 4 bases and 8 bases, there was a span of 19 bases. The CDR3 loop spans 16 amino acids. DNA for the CDR3: TGTGCCAGCAGCGGGCCCGGGGAGGGTCCTTATTCACCCCTCCACTTT. As protein: CASSGPGEGPYSPLHF.

This clone has just one count. The chain uses TRBV10-3 and TRBJ2-7, with 8 positions matching TRBD1. Trimming removed 2 bases from V and 2 bases from J; junction bases left unmatched: 2. This CDR3 comprises 14 residues. Per germline, CDR1 ENHRY and CDR2 SYGVKD. The DNA for the CDR3 is TGTGCCATCAGTGAGCGGACAGGGACCTACGAGCAGTACTTC. Protein: CAISERTGTYEQYF.

The chain carries TRBV19 and TRBJ2-3, with 7 bases lining up with TRBD2. This CDR3 is 16 amino acids long. V was pared by 4 bases and J by 2 bases, with 9 bases of the junction left unmatched. Germline lookup yields CDR1 LNHDA and CDR2 SQIVND (reference sequence). Here the CDR3 DNA reads TGTGCCAGTAGTAACGGAGCGGGATTCTACACAGATACGCAGTATTTT. Residues: CASSNGAGFYTDTQYF.

The rearrangement joins TRBV6-5 to TRBJ1-5; perhaps TRBD1 as D (5 bases). CDR3 size: 15 residues. Trimming shortened V by 5 bases and J by 4 bases, and 15 bases separated the two germline ends. Germline lookup yields CDR1 MNHEY and CDR2 SVGAGI. CDR3 sequence (DNA): TGTGCCAGCAGTAGTCAGCCAGGGTCTAATCAGCCCCAGCATTTT. As protein: CASSSQPGSNQPQHF.

The J gene is TRBJ1-6, the V gene TRBV12-5; D possibly corresponds to TRBD1 (5 bases). This CDR3 is 14 amino acids long. Germline CDR1 is LGHNT and CDR2 is FRNRAP. With 1 base removed from V and 7 bases from J, the gap between germline ends came to 8 bases. CDR3 in amino acids: CASGLGGRNSPLHF. The CDR3, as DNA: TGTGCTAGTGGTTTGGGGGGGAGGAATTCACCCCTCCACTTT. The complete variable domain, with remaining parts taken from reference TRBV12-5 and TRBJ1-6, reads DARVTQTPRHKVTEMGQEVTMRCQPILGHNTVFWYRQTMMQGLELLAYFRNRAPLDDSGMPKDRFSAEMPDATLATLKIQPSEPRDSAVYFCASGLGGRNSPLHFGNGTRLTVT.

V is TRBV28 and J is TRBJ1-2; 8 nucleotides agree with TRBD1. The CDR3 runs to 16 residues. CDR1 is MDHEN and CDR2 is SYDVKM in the germline V gene. J lost 5 bases, V lost 3 bases, and 11 bases had no gene match. Here the CDR3 reads CASSLPARGQGYGYTF. The CDR3 DNA is TGTGCCAGCAGTTTGCCCGCTCGAGGACAGGGTTATGGCTACACCTTC.

Only a few counts were recorded for this clone. The chain combines TRBV18 with TRBJ1-6, with a tentative D call TRBD1 (6 bases). Looked up from germline, CDR1 is KGHSH and CDR2 is LQKENI. The CDR3 runs 15 residues. Deletions cut 3 bases from V and 7 bases from J, with 13 bases between. The CDR3 is CASSPLDSKNSPLHF. CDR3 coding DNA: TGTGCCAGCTCACCCCTGGACAGTAAGAATTCACCCCTCCACTTT.

This clone was observed a single time. V usage is TRBV12-3 or TRBV12-4 and J usage is TRBJ1-2; D might be TRBD1 (5 bases). CDR3 length: 12 residues. V lost 3 bases to trimming and J lost 13 bases, with 15 bases between them. The CDR3, as DNA: TGTGCCAGCAGTTTCGGGAGGGACGGCCCCACCTTC. Translated, it gives CASSFGRDGPTF.